This T cell receptor (beta chain) emerged from a study of fetal regulatory T cell absence and autoimmunity. For the study at large: Without clinical diabetes, IPEX patients showed exocrine pancreas autoimmunity.

V gave up 3 bases and J gave up 2 bases, with 19 bases separating them. Per the germline V gene, CDR1 is SSHAT and CDR2 is FNYEAQ (reference sequence). This CDR3 is 18 amino acids long. This was a survey-level run. The data were produced by immunoSEQ multiplex PCR, yet TCRdb's version contains in-frame clones alone and is incomplete. The table includes 95,000 or so clones, about two thirds detected once. This clone was counted a single time. Its target is unknown. Study-level points and caveats: Compared with cord blood, pancreas showed oligoclonal TCR enrichment, some clones over 95-fold. Cord blood and pancreas showed broadly similar TRB gene family usage.

Sequencing was done on a sample of pancreas tissue. The receptor comes from a male donor with IPEX syndrome. V usage is TRBV7-7 and J usage is TRBJ2-2; no clear D. CDR3 sequence (DNA): TGTGCCAGCAGCTTTCTAATTAGCAGGCCACCTAACACCGGGGAGCTGTTTTTT. The encoded protein is CASSFLISRPPNTGELFF.